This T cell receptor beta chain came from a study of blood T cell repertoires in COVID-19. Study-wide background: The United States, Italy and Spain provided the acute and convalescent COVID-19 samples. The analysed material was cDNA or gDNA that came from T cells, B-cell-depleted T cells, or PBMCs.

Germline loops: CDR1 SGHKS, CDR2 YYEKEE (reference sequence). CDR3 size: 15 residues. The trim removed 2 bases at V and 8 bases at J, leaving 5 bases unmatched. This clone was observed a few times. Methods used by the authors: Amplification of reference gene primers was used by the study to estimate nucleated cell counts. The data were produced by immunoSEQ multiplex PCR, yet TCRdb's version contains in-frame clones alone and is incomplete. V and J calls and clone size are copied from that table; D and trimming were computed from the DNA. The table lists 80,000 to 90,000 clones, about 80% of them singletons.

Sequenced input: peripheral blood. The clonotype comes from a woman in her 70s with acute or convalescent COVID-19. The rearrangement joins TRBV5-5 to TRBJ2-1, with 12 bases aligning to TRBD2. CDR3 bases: TGTGCCAGCAGCTTACTAGCGGGGGGTATGCATGAGCAGTTCTTC. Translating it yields CASSLLAGGMHEQFF.